This TCR beta chain was profiled in a study of cytomegalovirus exposure and HLA in healthy donors. PCR involved 60 Vbeta and 13 Jbeta primers. Sequencing was performed with immunoSEQ multiplex PCR; in TCRdb, only in-frame clones are kept and a portion is missing. The table has roughly 100,000 clones, under 80% seen once. CDR3 size: 11 residues. With V trimmed by 7 bases and J by 7 bases, 7 bases remained unmatched. CDR1 SQVTM and CDR2 ANQGSEA come from the germline V gene. This sequence originates from a woman between 18 and 29 years old in good health and CMV-seropositive. This chain connects TRBV29-1 to TRBJ2-7, with 7 bases identical to TRBD1. What was sequenced was PBMCs. For the CDR3, the DNA is TGCAGCGGTCAACAGGGGAGAGAGCAGTACTTC. This gives the protein CSGQQGREQYF.